These T cell receptor beta chains were read from a single sample in a study of cytomegalovirus exposure and HLA in healthy donors. Sequencing used immunoSEQ multiplex PCR; TCRdb keeps in-frame clones, though not all of them. The data contain roughly 130,000 clones, approximately 92% of them singletons. Specimen: PBMCs. These receptors all stem from a woman younger than 35 in good health and CMV-seropositive. The CDR3 runs from the conserved cysteine through the conserved F or W. A D gene is named only where the DNA matches it firmly. Size is omitted from some rows. Given values are once, few, many or a class for expanded clones.

V: TRBV19
J: TRBJ2-7
D: TRBD1
size: NA
DNA: TGTGCCAGTAGTACCCCAGGGGGCTACGAGCAGTACTTC
CDR3: CASSTPGGYEQYF

V: TRBV18
J: TRBJ2-1
D: TRBD1
size: NA
DNA: TGTGCCAGCTCACCGGGACAGGGGGTTACTGAGCAGTTCTTC
CDR3: CASSPGQGVTEQFF

V: TRBV15
J: TRBJ1-1
D: TRBD1
size: NA
DNA: TGTGCCACCGAGGGGACCGGGACAGGAGCCACTGAAGCTTTCTTT
CDR3: CATEGTGTGATEAFF

V: TRBV30
J: TRBJ1-5
D: NA
size: NA
DNA: TGTGCCTGGAGTGTAACAGGGCCGAATCAGCCCCAGCATTTT
CDR3: CAWSVTGPNQPQHF

V: TRBV7-9
J: TRBJ2-5
D: NA
size: NA
DNA: TGTGCCAGCAGCTTAGTCGGGGTCCCAGAGACCCAGTACTTC
CDR3: CASSLVGVPETQYF

V: TRBV19
J: TRBJ1-1
D: TRBD1
size: NA
DNA: TGTGCCAGTAGTATGCAGGGGGCGGGCACTGAAGCTTTCTTT
CDR3: CASSMQGAGTEAFF

V: TRBV9
J: TRBJ2-7
D: TRBD1
size: NA
DNA: TGTGCCAGCAGCCCGCAGGGGGTGGCTTCCTACGAGCAGTACTTC
CDR3: CASSPQGVASYEQYF

V: TRBV5-8
J: TRBJ2-5
D: NA
size: NA
DNA: TGTGCCAGCAGCTTGAGAACCGGACAGTCCCAAGAGACCCAGTACTTC
CDR3: CASSLRTGQSQETQYF

V: TRBV18
J: TRBJ2-1
D: TRBD1
size: NA
DNA: TGTGCCAGCTCACCACCGGGCAGGGGGCAAGGGAATGAGCAGTTCTTC
CDR3: CASSPPGRGQGNEQFF

V: TRBV5-1
J: TRBJ2-5
D: NA
size: NA
DNA: TGCGCCAGCAGCTTGGCCGGGGGGCCGCTGTACCAAGAGACCCAGTACTTC
CDR3: CASSLAGGPLYQETQYF

V: TRBV2
J: TRBJ2-2
D: TRBD2
size: NA
DNA: TGTGCCAGCGCCCGACTAGCGGGGAGCACCGGGGAGCTGTTTTTT
CDR3: CASARLAGSTGELFF

V: TRBV7-2
J: TRBJ1-1
D: NA
size: NA
DNA: TGTGCCAGCAGCCTCCCCGGAGCCAGGGGTTACACTGAAGCTTTCTTT
CDR3: CASSLPGARGYTEAFF

V: TRBV7-2
J: TRBJ1-6
D: NA
size: NA
DNA: TGTGCCAGCAGCTTAGCCGGGACACTTAACGTCAGATCACCCCTCCACTTT
CDR3: CASSLAGTLNVRSPLHF

V: TRBV7-2
J: TRBJ1-6
D: TRBD1
size: NA
DNA: TGTGCCAGCAGCTTAGTACAGGGGCGGCATTCACCCCTCCACTTT
CDR3: CASSLVQGRHSPLHF

V: TRBV6-1
J: TRBJ2-1
D: TRBD2
size: few
DNA: TGTGCCAGCAGTGAAGCTAGCGGGGGGGCCAATGAGCAGTTCTTC
CDR3: CASSEASGGANEQFF

V: TRBV5-1
J: TRBJ2-3
D: NA
size: NA
DNA: TGCGCCAGCAGCTTGGGTCCAGGGAAGGATACGCAGTATTTT
CDR3: CASSLGPGKDTQYF

V: TRBV7-9
J: TRBJ2-5
D: TRBD2
size: NA
DNA: TGTGCCAGCAGCTTATCTGGTAGCGGGGATCAAGAGACCCAGTACTTC
CDR3: CASSLSGSGDQETQYF

V: TRBV19
J: TRBJ1-6
D: NA
size: NA
DNA: TGTGCCAGTAGTATGCGGGACGTTAATTCACCCCTCCACTTT
CDR3: CASSMRDVNSPLHF

V: TRBV5-1
J: TRBJ2-1
D: TRBD1
size: NA
DNA: TGCGCCAGCAGCTTTTACAGGGGTCCCTACAATGAGCAGTTCTTC
CDR3: CASSFYRGPYNEQFF

V: TRBV5-1
J: TRBJ2-3
D: NA
size: NA
DNA: TGCGCCAGCAGCTTCGGACACACAGATACGCAGTATTTT
CDR3: CASSFGHTDTQYF

V: TRBV27
J: TRBJ2-1
D: NA
size: NA
DNA: TGTGCCAGCAGTCCCCCCCTCAGGAACCTCTACAATGAGCAGTTCTTC
CDR3: CASSPPLRNLYNEQFF

V: TRBV2
J: TRBJ2-3
D: TRBD1
size: NA
DNA: TGTGCCAGCAGGGACGACAGGGAGAACGCAGATACGCAGTATTTT
CDR3: CASRDDRENADTQYF

V: TRBV7-7
J: TRBJ2-3
D: NA
size: NA
DNA: TGTGCTAGCAGCTTAGCCGGGGGCACAGATACGCAGTATTTT
CDR3: CASSLAGGTDTQYF

V: TRBV10-1
J: TRBJ2-7
D: NA
size: few
DNA: TGCGCCAGCAGCCCCGGTCCAGGGTCCCCCTACGAGCAGTACTTC
CDR3: CASSPGPGSPYEQYF

V: TRBV28
J: TRBJ1-1
D: TRBD1
size: NA
DNA: TGTGCCAGCAGTTTATACAGGGGCACTGAAGCTTTCTTT
CDR3: CASSLYRGTEAFF

V: TRBV7-9
J: TRBJ2-3
D: NA
size: NA
DNA: TGTGCCAGCAGCCTCCCCGGGGTAGCAACAGATACGCAGTATTTT
CDR3: CASSLPGVATDTQYF

V: TRBV19
J: TRBJ2-5
D: NA
size: NA
DNA: TGTGCCAGTACCGGGACTGGCCACTCAGAGACCCAGTACTTC
CDR3: CASTGTGHSETQYF

V: TRBV11-2
J: TRBJ2-7
D: NA
size: NA
DNA: TGTGCCAGCAGCCCACGGAATAGTGGGGGCCACGAGCAGTACTTC
CDR3: CASSPRNSGGHEQYF

V: TRBV10-2
J: TRBJ2-7
D: NA
size: NA
DNA: TGCGCCAGCAGTGAGTCTCAGGGCTATCACTCCTACGAGCAGTACTTC
CDR3: CASSESQGYHSYEQYF